This T cell receptor (beta chain) was sequenced for a study of blood T cell repertoires in COVID-19. The method was immunoSEQ multiplex PCR; TCRdb's version includes in-frame clones alone and lacks a portion of them. Of some 270,000 clones in the sample, around 93% were seen once. The V and J ends lost 0 bases and 2 bases respectively, with 15 bases between them. Germline V CDR1 and CDR2: SGHKS, YYEKEE (reference sequence). CDR3 length: 16 amino acids. Assignment of participants to cohorts was predicated upon participant-reported clinical history. Sequenced material: PBMCs or T cells enriched from blood (not recorded which). The genes are TRBV5-5 and TRBJ2-7; D is perhaps TRBD2 (5 bases). This clonotype was obtained from a man between 35 and 55 years old who had been exposed to COVID-19. The CDR3 reads CASSLAGARAAYEQYF. The CDR3, as DNA: TGTGCCAGCAGCTTGGCCGGTGCGAGGGCAGCCTACGAGCAGTACTTC. Supplemented by reference TRBV5-5 and TRBJ2-7, the full variable domain reads DAGVTQSPTHLIKTRGQQVTLRCSPISGHKSVSWYQQVLGQGPQFIFQYYEKEERGRGNFPDRFSARQFPNYSSELNVNALLLGDSALYLCASSLAGARAAYEQYFGPGTRLTVT.